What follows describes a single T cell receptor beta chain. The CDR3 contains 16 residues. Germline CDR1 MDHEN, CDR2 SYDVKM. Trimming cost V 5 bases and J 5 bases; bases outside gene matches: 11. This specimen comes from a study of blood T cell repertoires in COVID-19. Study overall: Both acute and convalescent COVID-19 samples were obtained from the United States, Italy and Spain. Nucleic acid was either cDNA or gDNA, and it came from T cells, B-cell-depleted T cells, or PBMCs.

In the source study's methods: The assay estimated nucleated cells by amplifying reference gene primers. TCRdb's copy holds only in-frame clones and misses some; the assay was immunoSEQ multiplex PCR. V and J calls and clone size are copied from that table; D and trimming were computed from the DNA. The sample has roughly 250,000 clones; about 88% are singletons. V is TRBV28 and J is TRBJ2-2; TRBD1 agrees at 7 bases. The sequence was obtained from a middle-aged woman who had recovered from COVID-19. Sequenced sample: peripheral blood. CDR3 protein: CASSRTGTAHTGELFF. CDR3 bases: TGTGCCAGCAGTCGTACCGGGACAGCCCATACCGGGGAGCTGTTTTTT.